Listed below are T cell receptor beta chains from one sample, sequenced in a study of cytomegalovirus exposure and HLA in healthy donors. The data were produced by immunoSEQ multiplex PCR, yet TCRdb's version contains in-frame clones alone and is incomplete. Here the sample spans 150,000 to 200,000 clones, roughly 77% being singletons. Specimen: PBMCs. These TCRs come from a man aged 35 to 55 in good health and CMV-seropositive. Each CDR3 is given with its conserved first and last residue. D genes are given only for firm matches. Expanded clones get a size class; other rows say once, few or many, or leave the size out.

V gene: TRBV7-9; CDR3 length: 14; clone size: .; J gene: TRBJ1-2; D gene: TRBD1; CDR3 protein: CASSYGQGAGGYTF; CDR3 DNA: TGTGCCAGCAGCTACGGACAGGGGGCGGGAGGCTACACCTTC
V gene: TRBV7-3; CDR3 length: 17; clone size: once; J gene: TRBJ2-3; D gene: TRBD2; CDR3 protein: CASSPQGLAGETDTQYF; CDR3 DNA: TGTGCCAGCAGCCCACAAGGACTAGCGGGAGAAACAGATACGCAGTATTTT
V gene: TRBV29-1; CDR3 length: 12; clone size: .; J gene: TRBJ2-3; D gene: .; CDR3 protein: CSVRTTTDTQYF; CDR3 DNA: TGCAGCGTTCGGACAACCACAGATACGCAGTATTTT
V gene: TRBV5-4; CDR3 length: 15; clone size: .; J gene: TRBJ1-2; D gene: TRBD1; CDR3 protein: CASSLGQGAIYGYTF; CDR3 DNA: TGTGCCAGCAGCTTGGGACAGGGGGCTATCTATGGCTACACCTTC
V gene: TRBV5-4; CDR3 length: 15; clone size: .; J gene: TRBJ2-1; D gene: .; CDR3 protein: CASSRKTGEHREQFF; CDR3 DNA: TGTGCCAGCAGCCGTAAGACAGGCGAGCACCGTGAGCAGTTCTTC
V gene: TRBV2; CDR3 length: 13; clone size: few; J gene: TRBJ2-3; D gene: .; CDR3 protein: CASSQDREGTQYF; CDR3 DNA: TGTGCCAGCAGTCAGGACAGGGAGGGTACGCAGTATTTT
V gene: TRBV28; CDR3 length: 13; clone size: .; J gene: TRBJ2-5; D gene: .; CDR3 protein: CASSPYGAGTQYF; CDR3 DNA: TGTGCCAGCAGCCCGTATGGGGCCGGGACCCAGTACTTC
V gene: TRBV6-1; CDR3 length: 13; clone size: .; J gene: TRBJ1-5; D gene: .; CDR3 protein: CASSERGNQPQHF; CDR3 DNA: TGTGCCAGCAGTGAAAGGGGAAACCAGCCCCAGCATTTT
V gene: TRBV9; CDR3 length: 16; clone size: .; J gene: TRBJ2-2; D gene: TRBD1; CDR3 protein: CASSNRQGAHTGELFF; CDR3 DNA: TGTGCCAGCAGCAACCGTCAGGGGGCGCACACCGGGGAGCTGTTTTTT
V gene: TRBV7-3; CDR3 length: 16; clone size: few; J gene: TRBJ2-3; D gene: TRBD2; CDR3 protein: CASSSQGLAGTDTQYF; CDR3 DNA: TGTGCCAGCAGCTCCCAGGGACTAGCGGGCACAGATACGCAGTATTTT
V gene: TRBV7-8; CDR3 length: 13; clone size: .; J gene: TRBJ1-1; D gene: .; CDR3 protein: CASSPQLYTEAFF; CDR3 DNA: TGTGCCAGCAGTCCACAGTTATACACTGAAGCTTTCTTT
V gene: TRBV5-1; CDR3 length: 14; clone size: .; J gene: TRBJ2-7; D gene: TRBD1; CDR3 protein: CASNTGTGIYEQYF; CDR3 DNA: TGCGCCAGCAACACCGGGACAGGGATTTACGAGCAGTACTTC
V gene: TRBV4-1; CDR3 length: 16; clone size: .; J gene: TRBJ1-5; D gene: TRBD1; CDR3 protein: CASSQDSQGAVQPQHF; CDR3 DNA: TGCGCCAGCAGCCAAGATAGCCAGGGGGCGGTTCAGCCCCAGCATTTT
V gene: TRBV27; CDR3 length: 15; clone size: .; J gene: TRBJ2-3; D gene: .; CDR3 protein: CASSLPSGGTDTQYF; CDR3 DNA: TGTGCCAGCAGTTTACCGTCGGGGGGCACAGATACGCAGTATTTT
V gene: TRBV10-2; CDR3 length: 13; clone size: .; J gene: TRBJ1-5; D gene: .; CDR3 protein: CASSGQGGQPQHF; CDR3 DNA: TGCGCCAGCAGTGGTCAGGGAGGGCAGCCCCAGCATTTT
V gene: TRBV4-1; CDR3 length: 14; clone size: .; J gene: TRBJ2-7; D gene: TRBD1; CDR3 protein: CASSPRTGGYEQYF; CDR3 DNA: TGCGCCAGCAGCCCCCGGACAGGGGGCTACGAGCAGTACTTC
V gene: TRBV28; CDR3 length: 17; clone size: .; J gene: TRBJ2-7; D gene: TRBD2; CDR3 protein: CASSLELAGVRSYEQYF; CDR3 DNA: TGTGCCAGCAGTTTAGAATTAGCGGGGGTACGCTCCTACGAGCAGTACTTC
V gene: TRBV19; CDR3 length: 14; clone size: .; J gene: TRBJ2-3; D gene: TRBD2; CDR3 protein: CASKSGRGADTQYF; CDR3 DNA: TGTGCCAGTAAAAGCGGGAGAGGGGCAGATACGCAGTATTTT
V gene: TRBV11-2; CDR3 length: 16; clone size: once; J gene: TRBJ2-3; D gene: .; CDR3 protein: CASSLGIQGSTDTQYF; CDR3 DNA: TGTGCCAGCAGCTTAGGTATACAGGGTAGCACAGATACGCAGTATTTT
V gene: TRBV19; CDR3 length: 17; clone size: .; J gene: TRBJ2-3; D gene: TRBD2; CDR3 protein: CASSISGGTTSTDTQYF; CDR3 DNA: TGTGCCAGTAGTATTAGCGGGGGGACTACTAGCACAGATACGCAGTATTTT
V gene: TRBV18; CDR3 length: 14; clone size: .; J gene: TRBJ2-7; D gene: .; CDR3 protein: CASSPAGLSYEQYF; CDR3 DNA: TGTGCCAGCTCACCGGCGGGGTTGAGCTACGAGCAGTACTTC
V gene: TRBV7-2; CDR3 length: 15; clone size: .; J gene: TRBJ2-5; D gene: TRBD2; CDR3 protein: CASSFRLAGGGTQYF; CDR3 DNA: TGTGCCAGCAGCTTCCGACTAGCGGGAGGGGGGACCCAGTACTTC
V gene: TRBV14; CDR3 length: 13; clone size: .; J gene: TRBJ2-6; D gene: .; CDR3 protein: CATGISGANVLTF; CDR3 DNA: TGTGCCACAGGGATCTCCGGGGCCAACGTCCTGACTTTC
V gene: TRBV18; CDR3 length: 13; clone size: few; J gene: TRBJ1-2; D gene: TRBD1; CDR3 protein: CASSPGTGQGYTF; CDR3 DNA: TGTGCCAGCTCACCTGGGACAGGGCAAGGCTACACCTTC
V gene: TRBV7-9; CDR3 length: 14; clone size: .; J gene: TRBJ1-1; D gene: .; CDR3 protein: CASNQAGAGTEAFF; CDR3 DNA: TGTGCCAGCAACCAGGCGGGGGCGGGCACTGAAGCTTTCTTT
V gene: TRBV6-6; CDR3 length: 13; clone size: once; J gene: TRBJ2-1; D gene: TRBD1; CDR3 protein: CASTGQLDNEQFF; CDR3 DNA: TGTGCCAGTACGGGACAGTTGGACAATGAGCAGTTCTTC
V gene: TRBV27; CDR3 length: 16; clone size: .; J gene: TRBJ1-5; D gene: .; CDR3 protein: CASRSSEGLSNQPQHF; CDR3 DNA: TGTGCCAGCAGATCCTCAGAAGGACTGAGCAATCAGCCCCAGCATTTT
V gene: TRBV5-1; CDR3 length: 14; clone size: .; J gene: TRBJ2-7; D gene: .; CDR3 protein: CASSLWESSYEQYF; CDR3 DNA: TGCGCCAGCAGCTTATGGGAGAGCTCCTACGAGCAGTACTTC
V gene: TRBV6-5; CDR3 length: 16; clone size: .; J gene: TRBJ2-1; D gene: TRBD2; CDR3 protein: CASSYPGTSGHNEQFF; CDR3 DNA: TGTGCCAGCAGTTATCCCGGGACTAGCGGACACAATGAGCAGTTCTTC
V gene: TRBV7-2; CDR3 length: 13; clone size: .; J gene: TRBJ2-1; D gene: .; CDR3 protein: CASSPRTDNEQFF; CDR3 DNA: TGTGCCAGCAGCCCTCGGACAGACAATGAGCAGTTCTTC
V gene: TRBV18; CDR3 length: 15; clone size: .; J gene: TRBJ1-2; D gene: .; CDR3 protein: CASSEGRGAGYGYTF; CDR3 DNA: TGTGCCAGCTCGGAAGGTCGGGGGGCCGGCTATGGCTACACCTTC
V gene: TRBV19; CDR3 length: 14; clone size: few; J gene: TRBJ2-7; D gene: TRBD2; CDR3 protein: CASSMAGGPYEQYF; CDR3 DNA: TGTGCCAGCAGTATGGCGGGAGGGCCCTACGAGCAGTACTTC
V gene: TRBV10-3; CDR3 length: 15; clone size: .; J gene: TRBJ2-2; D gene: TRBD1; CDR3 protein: CAISNDRGNTGELFF; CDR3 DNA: TGTGCCATCAGTAACGACAGGGGGAACACCGGGGAGCTGTTTTTT
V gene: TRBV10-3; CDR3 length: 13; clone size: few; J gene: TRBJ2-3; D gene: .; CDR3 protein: CAITTKLEDTQYF; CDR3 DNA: TGTGCCATCACCACAAAACTAGAAGATACGCAGTATTTT
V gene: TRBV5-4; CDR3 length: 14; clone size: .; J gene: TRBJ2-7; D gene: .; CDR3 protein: CASSPGTPPREQYF; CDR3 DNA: TGTGCCAGCAGCCCCGGGACTCCTCCCCGCGAGCAGTACTTC
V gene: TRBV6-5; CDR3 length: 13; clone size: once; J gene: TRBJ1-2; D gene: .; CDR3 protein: CASSEAGDYGYTF; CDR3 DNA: TGTGCCAGCAGTGAAGCCGGGGACTATGGCTACACCTTC
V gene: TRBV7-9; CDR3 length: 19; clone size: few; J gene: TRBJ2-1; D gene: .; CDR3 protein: CASSLGERLARSSYNEQFF; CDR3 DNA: TGTGCCAGCAGCTTAGGGGAGCGACTCGCGCGGAGCTCCTACAATGAGCAGTTCTTC
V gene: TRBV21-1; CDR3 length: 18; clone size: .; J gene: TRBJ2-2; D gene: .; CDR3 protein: CASSKDDRVPKEAGELFF; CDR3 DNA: TGTGCCAGCAGCAAAGACGACAGGGTGCCAAAGGAAGCAGGGGAGCTGTTTTTT
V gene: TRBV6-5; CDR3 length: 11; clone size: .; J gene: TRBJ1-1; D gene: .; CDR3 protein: CASSPDKEAFF; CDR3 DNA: TGTGCCAGCAGTCCCGACAAAGAAGCTTTCTTT
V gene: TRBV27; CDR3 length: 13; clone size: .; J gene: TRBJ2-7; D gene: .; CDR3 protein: CASSSTPGTQQYF; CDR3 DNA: TGTGCCAGCAGTTCCACTCCAGGGACTCAGCAGTACTTC
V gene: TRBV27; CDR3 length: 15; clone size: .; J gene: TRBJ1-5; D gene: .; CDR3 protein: CASSLLGGSNQPQHF; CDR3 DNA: TGTGCCAGCAGTTTACTAGGGGGTTCTAATCAGCCCCAGCATTTT
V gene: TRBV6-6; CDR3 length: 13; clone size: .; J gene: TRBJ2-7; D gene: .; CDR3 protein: CASSAPGTYEQYF; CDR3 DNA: TGTGCCAGCAGTGCCCCAGGTACCTACGAGCAGTACTTC
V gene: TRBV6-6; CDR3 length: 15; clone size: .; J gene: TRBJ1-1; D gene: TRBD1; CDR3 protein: CASRKTRDSSTEAFF; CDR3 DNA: TGTGCCAGCAGGAAAACCCGGGACAGTTCCACTGAAGCTTTCTTT
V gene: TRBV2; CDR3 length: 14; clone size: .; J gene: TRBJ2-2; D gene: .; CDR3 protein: CASGQEANTGELFF; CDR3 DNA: TGTGCCAGCGGGCAGGAGGCGAACACCGGGGAGCTGTTTTTT
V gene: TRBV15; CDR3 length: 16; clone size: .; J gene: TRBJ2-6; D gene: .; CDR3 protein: CATSPGGTSGANVLTF; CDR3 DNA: TGTGCCACCAGTCCAGGGGGGACCTCTGGGGCCAACGTCCTGACTTTC
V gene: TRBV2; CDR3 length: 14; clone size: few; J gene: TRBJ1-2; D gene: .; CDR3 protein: CASSANNINYGYTF; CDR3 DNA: TGTGCCAGCAGTGCCAACAACATAAACTATGGCTACACCTTC
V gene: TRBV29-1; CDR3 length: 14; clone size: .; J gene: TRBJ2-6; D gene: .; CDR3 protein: CSVPGQAGANVLTF; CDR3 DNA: TGCAGCGTCCCCGGACAAGCTGGGGCCAACGTCCTGACTTTC
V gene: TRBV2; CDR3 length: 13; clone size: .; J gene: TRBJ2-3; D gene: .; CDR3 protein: CASSKGEGDTQYF; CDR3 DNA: TGTGCCAGCAGTAAGGGGGAGGGAGATACGCAGTATTTT
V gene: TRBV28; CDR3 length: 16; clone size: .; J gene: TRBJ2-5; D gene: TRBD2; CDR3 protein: CASSFGTSGRAGTQYF; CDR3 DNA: TGTGCCAGCAGTTTCGGGACTAGCGGGAGGGCCGGGACCCAGTACTTC
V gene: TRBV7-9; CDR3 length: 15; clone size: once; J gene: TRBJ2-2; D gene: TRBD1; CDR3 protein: CASSLVAGGTGELFF; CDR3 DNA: TGTGCCAGCAGCTTAGTGGCAGGGGGTACCGGGGAGCTGTTTTTT
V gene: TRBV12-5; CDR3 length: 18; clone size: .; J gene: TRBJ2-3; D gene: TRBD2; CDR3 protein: CASGLALYSGLGTDTQYF; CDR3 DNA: TGTGCTAGTGGTTTGGCTCTCTATAGCGGGCTTGGTACAGATACGCAGTATTTT
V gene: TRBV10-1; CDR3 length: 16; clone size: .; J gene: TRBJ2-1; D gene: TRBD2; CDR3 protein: CASSESGTSLYNEQFF; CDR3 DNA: TGCGCCAGCAGTGAGTCTGGGACTAGCCTATACAATGAGCAGTTCTTC
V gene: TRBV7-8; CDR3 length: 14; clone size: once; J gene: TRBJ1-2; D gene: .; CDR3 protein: CASSLGDRLYGYTF; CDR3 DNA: TGTGCCAGCAGCTTAGGAGACAGGCTCTATGGCTACACCTTC
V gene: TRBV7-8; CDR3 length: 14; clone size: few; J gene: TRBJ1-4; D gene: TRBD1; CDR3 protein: CASSLGQFNEKLFF; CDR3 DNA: TGTGCCAGCAGCCTGGGACAGTTTAATGAAAAACTGTTTTTT
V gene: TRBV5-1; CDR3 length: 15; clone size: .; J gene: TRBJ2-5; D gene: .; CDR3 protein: CASSSGTQGVETQYF; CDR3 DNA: TGCGCCAGCAGCTCCGGGACACAAGGCGTAGAGACCCAGTACTTC
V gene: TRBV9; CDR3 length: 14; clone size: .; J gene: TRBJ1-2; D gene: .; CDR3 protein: CASSADSVNYGYTF; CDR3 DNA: TGTGCCAGCAGCGCGGACAGTGTTAACTATGGCTACACCTTC